This entry features one T cell receptor (beta chain) sequence. Its antigen is still unknown. The entry originates in a study of radiotherapy plus CTLA-4 blockade in lung cancer. Study summary: Disease control was present in 30% to 40% of patients, and objective responses in approximately 18%.

Patients in the study, people with chemo-refractory metastatic non-small-cell lung cancer, received focal radiation plus ipilimumab CTLA-4 blockade. Generated by immunoSEQ multiplex PCR, the TCRdb table keeps only in-frame clones and is missing some. Here the sample spans under 95,000 clones, approximately 80% being singletons. Whole-study findings and limits: Among reported predictors of response, early blood T cell clone dynamics with interferon-beta performed best.

CDR3 size: 12 residues. Between the trimmed V and J ends, which lost 1 base and 8 bases, there was a span of 8 bases. Germline V gene lookup returns CDR1 SGHVS and CDR2 FQNEAQ. This specimen was peripheral blood, taken from a patient treated with radiotherapy plus ipilimumab. V usage is TRBV7-8 and J usage is TRBJ1-2; D call uncertain. This clonotype was sampled from a human donor with non-small cell lung cancer who had stable disease on radiotherapy plus ipilimumab. As DNA, the CDR3 is TGTGCCAGCAGCTTAGGGACGGGCGGCTACACCTTC. Amino acid sequence: CASSLGTGGYTF.